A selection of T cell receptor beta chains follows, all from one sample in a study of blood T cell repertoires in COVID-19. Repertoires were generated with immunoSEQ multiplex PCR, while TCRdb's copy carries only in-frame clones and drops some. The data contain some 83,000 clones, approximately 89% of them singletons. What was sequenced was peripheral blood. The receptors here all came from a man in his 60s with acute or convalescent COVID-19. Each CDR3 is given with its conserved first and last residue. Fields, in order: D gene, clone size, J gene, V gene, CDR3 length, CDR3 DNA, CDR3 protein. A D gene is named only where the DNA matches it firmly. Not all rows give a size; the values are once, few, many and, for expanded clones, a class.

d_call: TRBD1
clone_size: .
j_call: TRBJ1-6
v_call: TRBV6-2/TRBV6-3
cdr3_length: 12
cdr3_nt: TGTGCCAGCAGTTACCCCAACAGGGGGCTCCACTTT
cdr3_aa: CASSYPNRGLHF

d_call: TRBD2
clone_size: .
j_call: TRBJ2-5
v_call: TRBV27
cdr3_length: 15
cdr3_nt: TGTGCCAGCAGTCCAGGGACTAGCGGGAGGGAGACCCAGTACTTC
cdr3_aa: CASSPGTSGRETQYF

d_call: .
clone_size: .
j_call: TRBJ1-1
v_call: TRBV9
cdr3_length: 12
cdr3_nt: TGTGCCAGCAGCGTAGGAACGGGTGAAGCTTTCTTT
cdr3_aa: CASSVGTGEAFF

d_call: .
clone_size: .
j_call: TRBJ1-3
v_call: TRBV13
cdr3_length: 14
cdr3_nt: TGTGCCAGCAGCTTCCAGGACAGACGAAACACCATATATTTT
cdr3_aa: CASSFQDRRNTIYF

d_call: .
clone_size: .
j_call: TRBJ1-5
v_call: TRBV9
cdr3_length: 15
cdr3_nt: TGTGCCAGTTCAGGCGGACAGTACGGCAATCAGCCCCAGCATTTT
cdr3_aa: CASSGGQYGNQPQHF

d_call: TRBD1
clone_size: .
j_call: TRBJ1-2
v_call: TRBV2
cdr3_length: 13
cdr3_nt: TGTGCCAGCAGAAATGGACAGGGAGATGGTTACACCTTC
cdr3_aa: CASRNGQGDGYTF

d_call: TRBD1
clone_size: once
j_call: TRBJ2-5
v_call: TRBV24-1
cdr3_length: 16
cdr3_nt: TGTGCCACCAGTGACTCTAAACAGGGGGCTTGGGAGACCCAGTACTTC
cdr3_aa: CATSDSKQGAWETQYF

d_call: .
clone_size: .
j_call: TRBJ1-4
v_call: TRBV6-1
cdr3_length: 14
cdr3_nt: TGTGCCAGCAGTGACACGGCAACTAATGAAAAACTGTTTTTT
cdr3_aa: CASSDTATNEKLFF

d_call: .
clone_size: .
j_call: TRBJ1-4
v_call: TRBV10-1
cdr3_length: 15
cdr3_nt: TGCGCCAGCCGGACAGCGGATCCAACTAATGAAAAACTGTTTTTT
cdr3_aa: CASRTADPTNEKLFF

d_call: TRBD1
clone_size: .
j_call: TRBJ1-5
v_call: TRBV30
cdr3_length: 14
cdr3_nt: TGTGCCTGGAGTGAGACAGGGGGCGGGCAGCCCCAGCATTTT
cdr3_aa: CAWSETGGGQPQHF

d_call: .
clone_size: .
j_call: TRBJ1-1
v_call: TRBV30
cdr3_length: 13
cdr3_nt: TGTGCCTGGAGTTTAACAGAGAACACTGAAGCTTTCTTT
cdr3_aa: CAWSLTENTEAFF

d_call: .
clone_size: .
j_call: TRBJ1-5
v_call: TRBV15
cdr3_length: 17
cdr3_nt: TGTGCCACCAGCAGAGATTCGGGGGTACAGAGCAATCAGCCCCAGCATTTT
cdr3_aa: CATSRDSGVQSNQPQHF

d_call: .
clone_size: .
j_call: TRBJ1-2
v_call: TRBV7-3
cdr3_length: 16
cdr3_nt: TGTGCCAGCAGTCCCGTTGGAGGGGCGAACTCGGGTGGCTACACCTTC
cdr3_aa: CASSPVGGANSGGYTF

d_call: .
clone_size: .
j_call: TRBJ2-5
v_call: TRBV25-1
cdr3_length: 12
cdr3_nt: TGTGCCAGCAGTGGTCCGGGGGAGACCCAGTACTTC
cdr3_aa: CASSGPGETQYF

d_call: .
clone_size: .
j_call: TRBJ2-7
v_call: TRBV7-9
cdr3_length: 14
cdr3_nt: TGTGCCAGCAGCTTAGACCGGGGAGGGGGCGAGCAGTACTTC
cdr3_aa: CASSLDRGGGEQYF

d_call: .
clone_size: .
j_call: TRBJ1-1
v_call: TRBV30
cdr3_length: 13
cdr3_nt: TGTGCCTGGAGCCGGGGGGGGAACACTGAAGCTTTCTTT
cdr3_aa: CAWSRGGNTEAFF

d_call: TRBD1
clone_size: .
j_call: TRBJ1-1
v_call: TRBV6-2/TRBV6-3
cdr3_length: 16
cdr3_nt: TGTGCCAGCAGTTCTCAGGGGACAGTAGCTAACACTGAAGCTTTCTTT
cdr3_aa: CASSSQGTVANTEAFF

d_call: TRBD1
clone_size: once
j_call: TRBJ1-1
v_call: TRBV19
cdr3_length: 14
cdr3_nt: TGTGCCAGTAGTGCCCGGACAGGGGACACTGAAGCTTTCTTT
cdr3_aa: CASSARTGDTEAFF

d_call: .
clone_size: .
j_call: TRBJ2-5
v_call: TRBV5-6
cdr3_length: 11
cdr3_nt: TGTGCCAGCAGCTTACAGGAGACCCAGTACTTC
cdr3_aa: CASSLQETQYF

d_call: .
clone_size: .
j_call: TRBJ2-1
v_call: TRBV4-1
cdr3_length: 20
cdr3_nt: TGCGCCAGCAGCCAAGATCTCGGGGGGTACAGGGATCCGGGTCGGAATGAGCAGTTCTTC
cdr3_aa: CASSQDLGGYRDPGRNEQFF

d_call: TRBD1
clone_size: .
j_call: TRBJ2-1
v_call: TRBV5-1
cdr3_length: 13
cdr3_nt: TGCGCCAGCAGCTTGGAGGGACAGGGTTCCCTGTTCTTC
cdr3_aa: CASSLEGQGSLFF

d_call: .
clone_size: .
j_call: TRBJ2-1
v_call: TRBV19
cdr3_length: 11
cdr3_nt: TGTGCCGTAGGGGCGCCGACCTTCTACTTCTTC
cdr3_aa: CAVGAPTFYFF

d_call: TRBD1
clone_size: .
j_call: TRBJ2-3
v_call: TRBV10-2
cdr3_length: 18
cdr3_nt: TGCGCCAGCAGTGACCCCTCCCGGACAGGCACCCGCACAGATACGCAGTATTTT
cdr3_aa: CASSDPSRTGTRTDTQYF

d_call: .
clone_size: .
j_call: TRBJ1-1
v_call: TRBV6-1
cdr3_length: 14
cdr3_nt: TGTGCCAGCAGTGAAAGTACGGTGAACACTGAAGCTTTCTTT
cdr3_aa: CASSESTVNTEAFF

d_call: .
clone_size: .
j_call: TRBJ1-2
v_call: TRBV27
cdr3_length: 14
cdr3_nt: TGTGCCAGCAGTCCAAGTCAGAATGGCTATGGCTACACCTTC
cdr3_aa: CASSPSQNGYGYTF

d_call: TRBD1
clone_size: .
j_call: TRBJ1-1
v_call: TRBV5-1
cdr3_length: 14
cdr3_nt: TGCGCCAGCAGCCTCATGGACAGGGACACTGAAGCTTTCTTT
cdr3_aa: CASSLMDRDTEAFF

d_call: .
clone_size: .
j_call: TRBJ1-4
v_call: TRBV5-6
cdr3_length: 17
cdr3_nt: TGTGCCAGCACCCCGACCCCCGGACTTGCAACTAATGAAAAACTGTTTTTT
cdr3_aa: CASTPTPGLATNEKLFF

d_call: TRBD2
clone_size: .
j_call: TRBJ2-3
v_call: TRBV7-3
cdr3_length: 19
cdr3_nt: TGTGCCAGCAGCTTAACCCCAGGACTAGCGGGGGTTAGCACAGATACGCAGTATTTT
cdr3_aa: CASSLTPGLAGVSTDTQYF

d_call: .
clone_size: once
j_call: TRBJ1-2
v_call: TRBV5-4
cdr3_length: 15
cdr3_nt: TGTGCCAGCACCGGGGGGGCGCAGAATAACTATGGCTACACCTTC
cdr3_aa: CASTGGAQNNYGYTF

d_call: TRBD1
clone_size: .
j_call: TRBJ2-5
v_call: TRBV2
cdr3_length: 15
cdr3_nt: TGTGCCAGCAGTCGGCCGGCAGGGGGCTATGAGACCCAGTACTTC
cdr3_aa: CASSRPAGGYETQYF

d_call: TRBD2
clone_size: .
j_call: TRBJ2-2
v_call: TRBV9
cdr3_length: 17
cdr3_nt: TGTGCCAGCAGCGGGGGACTAGCGGGAGTTCACACCGGGGAGCTGTTTTTT
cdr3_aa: CASSGGLAGVHTGELFF

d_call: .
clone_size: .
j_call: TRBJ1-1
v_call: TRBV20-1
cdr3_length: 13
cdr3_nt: TGCAGTGCTAGTGGGTGGGCGAACACTGAAGCTTTCTTT
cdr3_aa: CSASGWANTEAFF

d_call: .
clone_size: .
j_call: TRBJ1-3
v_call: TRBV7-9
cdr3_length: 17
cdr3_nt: TGTGCCAGCAGCTTACGGGTGACAGATTTCTCTGGAAACACCATATATTTT
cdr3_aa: CASSLRVTDFSGNTIYF

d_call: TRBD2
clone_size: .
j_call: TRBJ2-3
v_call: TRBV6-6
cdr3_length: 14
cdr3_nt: TGTGCCAGCAGTTACGTTAGCGGGGGGGATACGCAGTATTTT
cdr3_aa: CASSYVSGGDTQYF

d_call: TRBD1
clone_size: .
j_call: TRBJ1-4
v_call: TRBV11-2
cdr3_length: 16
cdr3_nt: TGTGCCAGCAGGGATAACAGGGGGCGAACTAATGAAAAACTGTTTTTT
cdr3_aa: CASRDNRGRTNEKLFF

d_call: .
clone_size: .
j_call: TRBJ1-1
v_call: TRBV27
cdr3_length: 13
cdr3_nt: TGTGCCAGCAAAAGGGAGGGAAACACTGAAGCTTTCTTT
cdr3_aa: CASKREGNTEAFF

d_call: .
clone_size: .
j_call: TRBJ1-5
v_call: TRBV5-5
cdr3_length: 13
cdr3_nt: TGTGCCAGCAGCTTGGCCGGCAATCAGCCCCAGCATTTT
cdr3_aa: CASSLAGNQPQHF

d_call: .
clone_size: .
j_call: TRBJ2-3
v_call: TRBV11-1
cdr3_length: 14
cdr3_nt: TGTGCCAGCAGACTAATGAGAAACACAGATACGCAGTATTTT
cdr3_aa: CASRLMRNTDTQYF

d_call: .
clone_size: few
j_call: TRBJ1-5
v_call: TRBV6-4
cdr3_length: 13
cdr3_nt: TGTGCCAGCAGTTACAGGGAAGGTCAGCCCCAGCATTTT
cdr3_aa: CASSYREGQPQHF

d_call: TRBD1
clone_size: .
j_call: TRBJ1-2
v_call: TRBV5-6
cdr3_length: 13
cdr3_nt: TGTGCCAGCAGGACAGGGAGTAACTATGGCTACACCTTC
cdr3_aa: CASRTGSNYGYTF

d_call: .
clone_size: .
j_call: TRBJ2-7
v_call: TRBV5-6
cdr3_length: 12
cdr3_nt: TGTGCCAGCAGCCCAGGGGCCTACGAGCAGTACTTC
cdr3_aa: CASSPGAYEQYF

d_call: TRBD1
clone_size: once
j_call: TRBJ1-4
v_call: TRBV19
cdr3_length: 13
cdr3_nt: TGTGCCAGTAGGATAGGGGGACAGGGGAAACTGTTTTTT
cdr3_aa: CASRIGGQGKLFF

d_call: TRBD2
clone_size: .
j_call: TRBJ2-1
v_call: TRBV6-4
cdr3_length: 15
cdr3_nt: TGTGCCACCGCCCGGGCAAGCGGGAGCTCCTATGAGCAGTTCTTC
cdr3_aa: CATARASGSSYEQFF

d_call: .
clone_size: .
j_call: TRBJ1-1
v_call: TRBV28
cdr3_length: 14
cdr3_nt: TGTGCCAGCAGTTTTTACACAATGAACACTGAAGCTTTCTTT
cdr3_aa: CASSFYTMNTEAFF